The 5 T cell receptor beta chains presented below share a single source sample, sequenced in a study of response to subunit inactivated influenza vaccine. TCRdb reanalysed the RT-PCR reads using MiXCR and keeps one entry per CDR3 protein. The data contain about 540,000 distinct CDR3 sequences, approximately 22% of them singletons. These sequences were also reported in another study, on T cells expressing NK-cell markers. That work adds: TCR beta cDNA was made by 5'RACE template switching with UMIs.

The sequencing used CD4+ T cells sorted from PBMCs, collected 12 days after vaccination. The receptors were sampled from a man between 50 and 59 years old who received an inactivated influenza vaccine.

The rearrangement links TRBV20-1 to TRBJ2-5, with TRBD2 matching over 14 bases. Germline assignment: CDR1 DFQATT and CDR2 SNEGSKA (reference sequence). The CDR3 length is 15 residues. With 3 bases clipped from V and 7 bases from J, the junction kept 7 bases outside the gene matches. This chain's CDR3 is CSARGLAGVSGTQYF. CDR3 DNA sequence: TGCAGTGCTAGGGGACTAGCGGGAGTGTCCGGGACCCAGTACTTC.

In DNA, the CDR3 is TGTGCCAGCAGCTCCCCGCGCGGCTCATTCTACGAGCAGTACTTC. Translation gives CASSSPRGSFYEQYF. The rearrangement links TRBV7-2 to TRBJ2-7; no clear D. In germline, CDR1 is SGHTA, CDR2 FQGNSA. The length of the CDR3 is 15 residues. Trimming took off 4 bases at V and 3 bases at J, with 16 bases between the two ends.

This clonotype was seen a few times. This sequence joins TRBV5-4 and TRBJ2-3; 8 nucleotides agree with TRBD1. Germline CDR1 and CDR2: SGHNT and YYREEE (reference sequence). The CDR3 covers 16 residues. V gave up 3 bases and J gave up 0 bases; unmatched junction bases: 6. CDR3 coding DNA: TGTGCCAGCAGCTACCACAGGGGGGCTAGCACAGATACGCAGTATTTT. The encoded protein is CASSYHRGASTDTQYF.

This clonotype was recorded a few times. The J gene is TRBJ2-2, the V gene TRBV24-1; D not resolved. This CDR3 is 15 amino acids long. CDR1 and CDR2 from the germline V gene are KGHDR and SFDVKD. Trimming left V 2 bases short and J 0 bases short, with 6 bases between. The CDR3 nucleotides read TGTGCCACCAGTGATTCCGGACCGAACACCGGGGAGCTGTTTTTT. Its translation: CATSDSGPNTGELFF.

This clonotype was observed a few times. The V gene is TRBV15, the J gene TRBJ1-5; possibly TRBD1 for D (5 bases). Germline-derived CDR1 and CDR2 are LNHNV and YYDKDF (reference sequence). Trimming removed 1 base from V and 4 bases from J, with 11 bases in between. CDR3 length: 15 residues. CDR3 bases: TGTGCCACCAGCAGAGGGGCGGGACGGAATCAGCCCCAGCATTTT. It is translated as CATSRGAGRNQPQHF. The full variable domain, rest sourced from reference TRBV15 and TRBJ1-5, is DAMVIQNPRYQVTQFGKPVTLSCSQTLNHNVMYWYQQKSSQAPKLLFHYYDKDFNNEADTPDNFQSRRPNTSFCFLDIRSPGLGDTAMYLCATSRGAGRNQPQHFGDGTRLSIL.